Here is one T cell receptor (beta chain) with its context. Its target is unknown. Researchers built TCR beta libraries using quantitative 5'-RACE with molecular barcodes. One entry per CDR3 protein results from TCRdb running MiXCR on the 5' RACE reads. This sample has some 8,600 distinct CDR3 sequences, with roughly 3.9% found just once. The record originates from a study of CD8 T cells in ankylosing spondylitis. CDR1 is LGHDT, CDR2 YNNKEL, per germline (reference sequence). The ends were cut back, 4 bases at V and 6 bases at J, with 18 bases in the middle. The CDR3 has 15 residues. Overall study results and limits: Clones linked to disease were reported to show significant enrichment in matched ankylosing spondylitis synovial fluid. Seemingly distinctive of ankylosing spondylitis blood was a TCR beta motif formed by eight highly homologous variants.

The sequence derives from a female donor with ankylosing spondylitis or in good health (not recorded which). V is TRBV3-1 and J is TRBJ2-5, with D possibly matching TRBD1 (6 bases). The sample was blood, either unsorted or a sorted T cell fraction (not recorded which). The CDR3 region has the DNA TGTGCCAGCAGCCCCGAGGACAGCGTTGTCCAGACCCAGTACTTC. It encodes CASSPEDSVVQTQYF.